This TCR beta chain originates from a study of shared clonotypes between healthy human individuals. Study background: Researchers assigned three CD4 naive, three CD4 memory, two CD8 naive and one CD8 memory plate to each donor.

This clone has a handful of counts. The antigen is undetermined. Notes on the study in general: About 5% was the fraction of naive CD4 clonotypes found shared across several donors. Incompleteness in sorted-subset sequencing, despite large depth, was shown by rarefaction.

This CDR3 is 17 amino acids long. The V and J ends lost 3 bases and 0 bases, in that order; junction bases with no gene match: 4. CDR1 and CDR2 (germline): SGHRS, YFSETQ. Replicate PCRs for sorted subsets used 200 ng DNA; this equaled tens of thousands of T cell genomes. TCRdb's table, derived via immunoSEQ multiplex PCR, lists solely in-frame clones and lacks some. The sample shows millions of clones, 90% to 95% of them seen only once. Sample: naive CD4+ T cells sorted from blood. The subset: CD45RA+ positively selected. The sequence derives from a man aged 18 to 29 in good health. This chain connects TRBV5-1 to TRBJ2-6; 9 positions match TRBD1. In DNA, the CDR3 is TGCGCCAGCAGCTCAGGGACAGGGAACTCTGGGGCCAACGTCCTGACTTTC. Protein product: CASSSGTGNSGANVLTF.